These T cell receptor beta chains were read from a single sample in a study of metastatic and nonmetastatic thyroid tumors. With MiXCR, TCRdb called clones anew from the PCR reads. The sample records some 2,500 clones, over 25% being singletons. Sequences were obtained from tumor tissue. These receptors originate from a female donor with papillary thyroid cancer or a benign thyroid nodule (not recorded which). Some clones in this sample may be carry-over from other donors' samples. Each CDR3 is given with its conserved first and last residue. D genes are given only for firm matches. A row's size may be missing; if present it is once, few, many or a size class.

v_gene: TRBV25-1; abundance: NA; len: 15; d_gene: NA; j_gene: TRBJ2-7; CDR3aa: CARPHRLSLHYEQYF; CDR3nt: TGTGCCAGACCTCACCGACTATCTCTACACTACGAGCAGTACTTC
v_gene: TRBV6-1; abundance: few; len: 15; d_gene: TRBD2; j_gene: TRBJ2-1; CDR3aa: CASSEELAIYNEQFF; CDR3nt: TGTGCCAGCAGTGAAGAACTAGCGATTTACAATGAGCAGTTCTTC
v_gene: TRBV10-2; abundance: NA; len: 14; d_gene: TRBD2; j_gene: TRBJ2-3; CDR3aa: CASSEGEGPDTQYF; CDR3nt: TGCGCCAGCAGTGAGGGGGAGGGCCCAGATACGCAGTATTTT
v_gene: TRBV30; abundance: NA; len: 17; d_gene: TRBD2; j_gene: TRBJ2-3; CDR3aa: CAWSTLSGLAGGDTQYF; CDR3nt: TGTGCCTGGAGTACCTTAAGCGGACTAGCGGGAGGGGATACGCAGTATTTT
v_gene: TRBV5-4; abundance: once; len: 13; d_gene: NA; j_gene: TRBJ1-2; CDR3aa: CASSSDSLYGYTF; CDR3nt: TGTGCCAGCAGCTCGGACAGCCTCTATGGCTACACCTTC
v_gene: TRBV20-1; abundance: few; len: 15; d_gene: NA; j_gene: TRBJ2-7; CDR3aa: CSARDSARGSYEQYF; CDR3nt: TGCAGTGCTAGAGATTCCGCGAGAGGGAGCTACGAGCAGTACTTC
v_gene: TRBV27; abundance: NA; len: 14; d_gene: NA; j_gene: TRBJ2-5; CDR3aa: CASSQTGPTETQYF; CDR3nt: TGTGCCAGCAGCCAAACAGGACCCACAGAGACCCAGTACTTC
v_gene: TRBV12-3/TRBV12-4; abundance: NA; len: 13; d_gene: NA; j_gene: TRBJ1-5; CDR3aa: CASSSNYFQPQHF; CDR3nt: TGTGCCAGCAGTTCCAACTATTTCCAGCCCCAGCATTTT
v_gene: TRBV24-1; abundance: few; len: 16; d_gene: TRBD1; j_gene: TRBJ2-1; CDR3aa: CATSENGDRGHNEQFF; CDR3nt: TGTGCCACCAGTGAAAACGGGGACAGGGGGCACAATGAGCAGTTCTTC
v_gene: TRBV2; abundance: NA; len: 19; d_gene: TRBD1; j_gene: TRBJ1-1; CDR3aa: CASSGRRWTGALARTEAFF; CDR3nt: TGTGCCAGCAGTGGTCGTCGATGGACAGGGGCCCTAGCCCGTACTGAAGCTTTCTTT
v_gene: TRBV29-1; abundance: few; len: 14; d_gene: NA; j_gene: TRBJ2-1; CDR3aa: CSVDGVAATNEQFF; CDR3nt: TGCAGCGTTGACGGGGTAGCGGCCACTAATGAGCAGTTCTTC
v_gene: TRBV6-1; abundance: few; len: 15; d_gene: TRBD2; j_gene: TRBJ2-1; CDR3aa: CASSISGGGSNEQFF; CDR3nt: TGTGCCAGCAGTATCAGCGGGGGAGGGTCCAATGAGCAGTTCTTC
v_gene: TRBV20-1; abundance: NA; len: 13; d_gene: TRBD2; j_gene: TRBJ2-7; CDR3aa: CSAETSGSYEQYF; CDR3nt: TGCAGTGCGGAGACTAGCGGGAGTTACGAGCAGTACTTC
v_gene: TRBV11-2; abundance: NA; len: 16; d_gene: TRBD2; j_gene: TRBJ2-1; CDR3aa: CASSHGREVLYNEQFF; CDR3nt: TGTGCCAGCAGCCACGGGCGGGAGGTCTTATACAATGAGCAGTTCTTC
v_gene: TRBV12-3/TRBV12-4; abundance: few; len: 11; d_gene: NA; j_gene: TRBJ2-2; CDR3aa: CAIRNTGELFF; CDR3nt: TGTGCCATCCGGAACACCGGGGAGCTGTTTTTT
v_gene: TRBV6-5; abundance: few; len: 15; d_gene: TRBD1; j_gene: TRBJ2-7; CDR3aa: CASSFPGQGESEQYF; CDR3nt: TGTGCCAGCAGTTTTCCGGGACAGGGAGAGAGCGAGCAGTACTTC
v_gene: TRBV7-8; abundance: NA; len: 16; d_gene: TRBD1; j_gene: TRBJ2-7; CDR3aa: CASSLAQGQGSYEQYF; CDR3nt: TGTGCCAGCAGCTTAGCGCAGGGACAGGGGTCCTACGAGCAGTACTTC
v_gene: TRBV7-2; abundance: NA; len: 13; d_gene: NA; j_gene: TRBJ1-2; CDR3aa: CASSLTVDYGYTF; CDR3nt: TGTGCCAGCAGCTTAACAGTGGACTATGGCTACACCTTC
v_gene: TRBV6-1; abundance: NA; len: 15; d_gene: TRBD2; j_gene: TRBJ2-7; CDR3aa: CATGREAVARDEQYF; CDR3nt: TGTGCCACGGGGCGGGAGGCGGTAGCAAGGGACGAGCAGTACTTC
v_gene: TRBV6-1; abundance: hyperexpanded; len: 13; d_gene: NA; j_gene: TRBJ1-6; CDR3aa: CASSWQVNSPLHF; CDR3nt: TGTGCCAGCAGTTGGCAAGTTAATTCACCCCTCCACTTT
v_gene: TRBV6-5; abundance: many; len: 14; d_gene: TRBD1; j_gene: TRBJ2-1; CDR3aa: CASSSGTGWGEQFF; CDR3nt: TGTGCCAGCAGTTCCGGGACAGGGTGGGGAGAGCAGTTCTTC
v_gene: TRBV12-3/TRBV12-4; abundance: NA; len: 13; d_gene: NA; j_gene: TRBJ2-1; CDR3aa: CASSFAAGYEQFF; CDR3nt: TGTGCCAGCAGTTTCGCGGCGGGATATGAGCAGTTCTTC
v_gene: TRBV7-9; abundance: NA; len: 12; d_gene: NA; j_gene: TRBJ2-7; CDR3aa: CASSLDRTEQYF; CDR3nt: TGTGCCAGCAGCTTAGACCGTACGGAGCAGTACTTC
v_gene: TRBV12-3/TRBV12-4; abundance: few; len: 13; d_gene: TRBD1; j_gene: TRBJ1-5; CDR3aa: CASRGTGQQPQHF; CDR3nt: TGTGCCAGCAGAGGGACAGGGCAACAGCCCCAGCATTTT
v_gene: TRBV6-1; abundance: few; len: 13; d_gene: TRBD1; j_gene: TRBJ2-7; CDR3aa: CASSQTGTAAYYF; CDR3nt: TGTGCCAGCAGCCAAACCGGGACAGCCGCATACTACTTC
v_gene: TRBV11-3; abundance: NA; len: 14; d_gene: NA; j_gene: TRBJ2-3; CDR3aa: CASSSRVGTDTQYF; CDR3nt: TGTGCCAGCAGCTCGAGGGTCGGCACAGATACGCAGTATTTT
v_gene: TRBV7-6; abundance: NA; len: 13; d_gene: NA; j_gene: TRBJ1-5; CDR3aa: CASSSRGDGPQHF; CDR3nt: TGTGCCAGCAGCTCGAGGGGAGATGGACCCCAGCATTTT
v_gene: TRBV7-2; abundance: NA; len: 12; d_gene: NA; j_gene: TRBJ2-7; CDR3aa: CASSSYRDEQYF; CDR3nt: TGTGCCAGCAGCTCGTACAGGGACGAGCAGTACTTC
v_gene: TRBV12-5; abundance: NA; len: 18; d_gene: NA; j_gene: TRBJ2-5; CDR3aa: CASGLTPQGTKLEETQYF; CDR3nt: TGTGCTAGTGGTTTGACTCCGCAGGGAACCAAGCTAGAAGAGACCCAGTACTTC
v_gene: TRBV12-3/TRBV12-4; abundance: NA; len: 13; d_gene: NA; j_gene: TRBJ2-7; CDR3aa: CASSSSRKNEQYF; CDR3nt: TGTGCCAGCAGTTCGTCCCGAAAGAACGAGCAGTACTTC
v_gene: TRBV6-1; abundance: NA; len: 14; d_gene: NA; j_gene: TRBJ2-7; CDR3aa: CASSDLRQTYEQYF; CDR3nt: TGTGCCAGCAGTGATTTGAGACAGACCTACGAGCAGTACTTC
v_gene: TRBV9; abundance: NA; len: 15; d_gene: TRBD2; j_gene: TRBJ2-1; CDR3aa: CASSVGLAVYNEQFF; CDR3nt: TGTGCCAGCAGCGTCGGACTAGCGGTTTACAATGAGCAGTTCTTC
v_gene: TRBV28; abundance: NA; len: 11; d_gene: NA; j_gene: TRBJ2-7; CDR3aa: CASSFQAPKYF; CDR3nt: TGTGCCAGCAGTTTTCAAGCCCCCAAGTACTTC
v_gene: TRBV10-3; abundance: NA; len: 14; d_gene: NA; j_gene: TRBJ1-2; CDR3aa: CAITNAGTSYGYTF; CDR3nt: TGTGCCATCACTAACGCCGGGACGTCTTATGGCTACACCTTC
v_gene: TRBV28; abundance: NA; len: 19; d_gene: TRBD2; j_gene: TRBJ2-1; CDR3aa: CASSSWTAASGRSYNEQFF; CDR3nt: TGTGCCAGCAGCTCCTGGACCGCTGCTAGCGGGAGAAGCTACAATGAGCAGTTCTTC
v_gene: TRBV12-3/TRBV12-4; abundance: few; len: 14; d_gene: TRBD2; j_gene: TRBJ2-7; CDR3aa: CASSLSGSLAEQYF; CDR3nt: TGTGCCAGCAGCCTTAGCGGGAGTTTAGCCGAGCAGTACTTC